The 10 T cell receptor beta chains below come from one sample, sequenced in a study of response to subunit inactivated influenza vaccine. TCRdb fed the RT-PCR reads into MiXCR, producing one record per CDR3 protein. The table has 450,000 to 600,000 distinct CDR3 sequences, about 7.6% seen once. Sequences were derived from PBMCs from blood, sampled less than 30 months after vaccination. The receptors shown here come from a man between 50 and 70 years old who received an inactivated influenza vaccine.

The J gene is TRBJ2-7, the V gene TRBV6-2 or TRBV6-3, with 7 bases matching TRBD1. The trim removed 5 bases at V and 0 bases at J, leaving 10 bases unmatched. This CDR3 is built from 16 residues. CDR1 is MNHEY, CDR2 SVGEGT, per germline. CDR3 sequence reads: CASSDPPDRASYEQYF. DNA for the CDR3: TGTGCCAGCAGTGACCCCCCCGACAGGGCCTCCTACGAGCAGTACTTC.

In its sample, this clonotype was seen a few times. This chain joins TRBV12-3 or TRBV12-4 and TRBJ2-3; D is unclear. The CDR3 runs to 11 residues. V shed 10 bases and J shed 6 bases, with 11 bases lying between them. The DNA of the CDR3 is TGTGCCACCGGAACGCGGGATACGCAGTATTTT. It translates to CATGTRDTQYF.

This clonotype was seen many times. The V gene is TRBV5-1, the J gene TRBJ2-3; 7 nucleotides line up with TRBD2. Trimming took 3 bases from V and 4 from J; bases not matched to a gene: 5. CDR3 length equals 14 residues. Per germline, CDR1 SGHRS and CDR2 YFSETQ. The CDR3, as DNA: TGCGCCAGCAGCTCGGCGGGAGTTGCAGATACGCAGTATTTT. Translated, it gives CASSSAGVADTQYF.

This clonotype was found a few times. The chain employs TRBV28 and TRBJ2-2; TRBD2 aligns across 7 bases. The CDR3 contains 15 residues. V shed 10 bases, J shed 3 bases, and the junction held 11 bases outside the gene matches. Looked up from germline, CDR1 is MDHEN and CDR2 is SYDVKM. CDR3: CATWPGGRDTGELFF. CDR3 DNA: TGTGCCACGTGGCCAGGAGGGAGGGACACCGGGGAGCTGTTTTTT.

The chain joins TRBV10-3 to TRBJ2-1, with a possible D match to TRBD2 (5 bases). The germline V gene encodes CDR1 ENHRY and CDR2 SYGVKD. The CDR3 is 17 amino acids. V was trimmed by 7 bases and J by 0 bases, leaving 19 bases between them. Written as DNA, the CDR3 is TGTGCCATCACCCGAAATATAATTGGGAGCTCCTACAATGAGCAGTTCTTC. It encodes CAITRNIIGSSYNEQFF.

This clonotype was seen only a few times. This chain connects TRBV6-4 to TRBJ2-1; D is undetermined. Germline CDR1 MRHNA, CDR2 SNTAGT. CDR3 size: 16 residues. Between the trimmed V and J ends, which lost 4 bases and 4 bases, there was a span of 17 bases. CDR3 region: CASSVGFDHQYNEQFF. The CDR3 DNA reads as TGTGCCAGCAGTGTGGGATTCGACCATCAATACAATGAGCAGTTCTTC.

This clonotype was seen a few times. V usage is TRBV7-9 and J usage is TRBJ2-7; 8 nucleotides line up with TRBD1. Germline V gene sequence: CDR1 SEHNR, CDR2 FQNEAQ (reference sequence). The CDR3 consists of 14 residues. After removal of 3 bases from V and 4 bases from J, the junction contained 5 bases not matched to a gene. The DNA for the CDR3 is TGTGCCAGCAGCTTCGCGGGACAGGATTACGAGCAGTACTTC. Its protein is CASSFAGQDYEQYF.

V and J are TRBV5-5 and TRBJ1-5; D possibly corresponds to TRBD1 (5 bases). The CDR3 is 14 residues long. V was shortened by 5 bases and J by 6 bases, with 15 bases between the two germline ends. Germline lookup yields CDR1 SGHKS and CDR2 YYEKEE (reference sequence). The CDR3 DNA follows: TGTGCCAGCAGAATGATTCCAGGGCGTCAGCCCCAGCATTTT. Translated, it gives CASRMIPGRQPQHF.

The J gene is TRBJ1-3, the V gene TRBV3-1, with no clear D. The CDR3 runs 15 residues. V was trimmed by 0 bases and J by 4 bases, leaving 10 bases between them. CDR1 is LGHDT and CDR2 is YNNKEL in the germline V gene (reference sequence). The CDR3 region has the DNA TGTGCCAGCAGCCAAGAAATGCAAGTCGGAAACACCATATATTTT. Translation gives CASSQEMQVGNTIYF.

Ten or more counts support this clonotype. The CDR3 DNA sequence: TGCAGTGCTAGAGAAAGCTCTAGCGGGGGCCTAGGGGATGAGCAGTTCTTC. It yields the protein CSARESSSGGLGDEQFF. The V call is TRBV20-1, the J call TRBJ2-1; 10 bases fit TRBD2. CDR1 DFQATT and CDR2 SNEGSKA come from the germline V gene (reference sequence). V dropped 0 bases and J dropped 8; count of bases not matched to a gene: 13. The CDR3 runs 17 residues.